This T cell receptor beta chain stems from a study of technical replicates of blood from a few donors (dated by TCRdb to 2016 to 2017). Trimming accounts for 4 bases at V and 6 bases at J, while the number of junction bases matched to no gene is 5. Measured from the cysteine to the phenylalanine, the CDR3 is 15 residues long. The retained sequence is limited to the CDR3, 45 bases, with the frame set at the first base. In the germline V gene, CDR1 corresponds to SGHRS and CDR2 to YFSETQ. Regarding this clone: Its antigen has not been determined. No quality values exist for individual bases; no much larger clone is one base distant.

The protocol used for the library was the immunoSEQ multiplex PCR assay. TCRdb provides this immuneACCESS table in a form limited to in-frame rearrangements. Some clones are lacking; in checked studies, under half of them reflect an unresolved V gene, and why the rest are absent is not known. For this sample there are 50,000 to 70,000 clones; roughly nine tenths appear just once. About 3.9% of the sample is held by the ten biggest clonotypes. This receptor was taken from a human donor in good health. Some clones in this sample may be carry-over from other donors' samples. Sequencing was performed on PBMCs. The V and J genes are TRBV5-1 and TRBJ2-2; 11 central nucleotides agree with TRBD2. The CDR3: CASSQLAGAAGELFF. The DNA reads TGCGCCAGCAGCCAACTAGCGGGAGCCGCCGGGGAGCTGTTTTTT.